The sequence of this T cell receptor beta chain was determined in a study of blood T cell repertoires in COVID-19. At the level of the study: PBMCs, B-cell-depleted T cells, or T cells provided the cDNA or gDNA that made up the material.

V was clipped by 4 bases and J by 5 bases, with 18 bases between them. CDR1 LNHDA and CDR2 SQIVND come from the germline V gene (reference sequence). The CDR3 runs 15 residues. The method was immunoSEQ multiplex PCR; TCRdb's version includes in-frame clones alone and lacks a portion of them. The sample has roughly 60,000 clones; 85% are singletons. This TCR was recovered from a human donor in a cohort sampled during active COVID-19. The sequencing sample was made of peripheral blood. The chain is built from TRBV19 and TRBJ2-7; perhaps TRBD1 as D (6 bases). The CDR3 is CASSNMGAGDHEQYF. CDR3 DNA sequence: TGTGCCAGTAGTAATATGGGGGCAGGGGACCACGAGCAGTACTTC.